Sequencing of this T cell receptor (beta chain) was carried out in a study of regulatory T cells in long-lasting Graves disease. The time point denotes: persistent/refractory GD, antithyroid drugs over 5 years with positive TRAb. The authors made the TCR library using RNA they extracted from PBMCs. Points on this clonotype: Its cognate antigen is unknown.

General study points: Newly diagnosed disease favored TRBV20-1 and TRBJ2-1 over persistent disease.

With iRepertoire HTBI primers and Arm-PCR of CDR3 regions, TCR beta libraries were built. TCRdb reanalysed the multiplex PCR reads using MiXCR and keeps one entry per CDR3 protein. The repertoire has a few hundred thousand distinct CDR3 sequences, about 25% of them found once; the top ten carry about 27%. The V and J ends lost 1 base and 12 bases respectively, with 12 bases between them. The CDR3 has 13 residues. CDR1 is SGHTA and CDR2 is FQGNSA in the germline V gene. This receptor was obtained from a female donor with Graves disease. The starting material was peripheral blood mononuclear cells (PBMCs), obtained when the disease was refractory, from a patient treated with antithyroid drugs. The chain has TRBV7-2 and TRBJ2-2, with a tentative D call TRBD2 (6 bases). The CDR3 spells CASSLGRGGKLFF. DNA for the CDR3: TGTGCCAGCAGCTTAGGTCGCGGAGGGAAGCTGTTTTTT.